The 31 T cell receptor beta chains below all came from one sample that was sequenced in a study of spatial heterogeneity in lung cancer. MiXCR, run by TCRdb on the 5' RACE reads, gives a single entry per CDR3 protein. The sample lists around 45,000 distinct CDR3 sequences, 12% occurring once. Time point noted: sample taken at primary tumor resection. Whole RNA came from tumor, nontumor lung or frozen PBMC and was sequenced without being sorted. Specimen: PBMCs, collected at surgery. These receptors came from a female donor with early-stage non-small cell lung cancer.

The chain links TRBV5-1 to TRBJ2-4; TRBD1 matches 7 bases. The CDR3 length is 16 residues. The V and J ends lost 4 bases and 5 bases, in that order; junction bases with no gene match: 12. Germline loops: CDR1 SGHRS, CDR2 YFSETQ. For the CDR3, the DNA is TGCGCCAGCAGCAGCCCGACAGGGTCTATCGAAAACATTCAGTACTTC. The encoded protein is CASSSPTGSIENIQYF.

The genes are TRBV5-1 and TRBJ2-7; TRBD2 agrees at 10 bases. This CDR3 is built from 13 residues. The germline CDR1 and CDR2 sequences are SGHRS and YFSETQ. The J segment lost 4 bases and the V segment lost 4 bases, leaving 2 bases of the junction unmatched. The CDR3 is CASSASGGYEQYF. For the CDR3, the DNA is TGCGCCAGCAGCGCTAGCGGGGGATACGAGCAGTACTTC.

This clonotype was observed a handful of times. The chain has TRBV10-2 and TRBJ2-3; 8 bases align to TRBD2. From germline, CDR1 is WSHSY and CDR2 SAAADI. V shed 8 bases and J 0 bases; nucleotides not matched to a gene: 4. The CDR3 totals 14 residues. The CDR3: CASSASGSTDTQYF. The CDR3 DNA reads as TGCGCCAGCTCGGCTAGCGGGAGCACAGATACGCAGTATTTT.

Many counts were recorded for this clonotype. The V and J genes are TRBV5-1 and TRBJ1-1; D remains ambiguous. Trimming left V 4 bases short and J 3 bases short, with 13 bases between. CDR1 is SGHRS, CDR2 YFSETQ, per germline. The CDR3 contains 14 residues. CDR3 residues: CASSTGGQYTEAFF. The CDR3 DNA sequence: TGCGCCAGCAGCACCGGAGGGCAGTACACTGAAGCTTTCTTT.

CDR3 sequence reads: CAWSAISYREQYF. The DNA of the CDR3 is TGTGCCTGGAGTGCCATCTCCTACAGAGAGCAGTACTTC. The gene calls are TRBV30 and TRBJ2-7; the D is unclear. Per the germline V gene, CDR1 is GTSNPN and CDR2 is SVGIG (reference sequence). V dropped 1 base and J dropped 7 bases, with 14 bases sitting between them. The length of the CDR3 is 13 residues.

The chain has TRBV27 and TRBJ2-2; D is unclear. Between the trimmed V and J ends, which lost 4 bases and 6 bases, there was a span of 9 bases. CDR1 is MNHEY, CDR2 SMNVEV, per germline (reference sequence). There are 13 residues in the CDR3. The CDR3 bases are TGTGCCAGCAGTTCATACGGCGCCGGGGAGCTGTTTTTT. Translated, it gives CASSSYGAGELFF.

At least ten counts were recorded for this clonotype. V usage is TRBV30 and J usage is TRBJ1-1; 8 nucleotides match TRBD1. In germline, CDR1 is GTSNPN, CDR2 SVGIG (reference sequence). CDR3 length: 13 residues. Trimming removed 3 bases from V and 4 bases from J; junction bases left unmatched: 4. The CDR3 nucleotides read TGTGCCTGGAGCCGACAGGGGAGCACTGAAGCTTTCTTT. This gives the protein CAWSRQGSTEAFF.

As DNA, the CDR3 is TGTGCCAGCAGTTACTCAAGCGGGGGGTATGACAATGAGCAGTTCTTC. Protein product: CASSYSSGGYDNEQFF. The V gene is TRBV6-5, the J gene TRBJ2-1, with 9 positions matching TRBD2. Germline CDR1 is MNHEY and CDR2 is SVGAGI. The CDR3 length is 16 residues. V was clipped by 0 bases and J by 5 bases; unmatched bases: 5.

At least ten counts were recorded for this clonotype. V is TRBV7-8 and J is TRBJ2-5, with TRBD1 matching over 9 bases. This CDR3 comprises 15 residues. Germline CDR1 is SGHVS and CDR2 is FQNEAQ. V was clipped by 4 bases and J by 5 bases; unmatched bases: 8. The CDR3 sequence is CASSSTGTGRETQYF. The DNA for the CDR3 is TGTGCCAGCAGCTCGACAGGGACAGGGAGGGAGACCCAGTACTTC.

The rearrangement uses TRBV7-9 and TRBJ2-4; D gene ambiguous. This CDR3 region has 16 residues. The germline V gene has CDR1 SEHNR and CDR2 FQNEAQ (reference sequence). Trimming pared 2 bases from V and 2 bases from J, leaving 13 bases between. CDR3 DNA sequence: TGTGCCAGCAGCTTAAAAATTGGGTTATCCAAAAACATTCAGTACTTC. Protein product: CASSLKIGLSKNIQYF. The entire variable domain, with the rest obtained from reference TRBV7-9 and TRBJ2-4, is as follows: DTGVSQNPRHKITKRGQNVTFRCDPISEHNRLYWYRQTLGQGPEFLTYFQNEAQLEKSRLLSDRFSAERPKGSFSTLEIQRTEQGDSAMYLCASSLKIGLSKNIQYFGAGTRLSVL.

This clonotype was seen a few times. The V gene is TRBV12-3 or TRBV12-4, the J gene TRBJ1-1; 9 bases map to TRBD1. The CDR3 runs 17 residues. The V and J ends lost 3 bases and 1 base, in that order; junction bases with no gene match: 9. The CDR3 nucleotides are TGTGCCAGCAGTTTTTATCCGACGGGACAGGGGAACACTGAAGCTTTCTTT. Amino acids: CASSFYPTGQGNTEAFF.

At least ten counts were recorded for this clonotype. The rearrangement uses TRBV5-1 and TRBJ2-7; D gene uncertain. The V gene's germline CDR1 is SGHRS and CDR2 YFSETQ. This CDR3 has 12 residues. V was shortened by 4 bases and J by 2 bases, with 7 bases between the two germline ends. The CDR3 DNA is TGCGCCAGCAGCGTGAATACCTACGAGCAGTACTTC. It translates to CASSVNTYEQYF.

This clonotype was seen a few times. In nucleotides, the CDR3 is TGTGCCAGCAGTGGTCCCCCCTATGGCTACACCTTC. This translates into CASSGPPYGYTF. The rearrangement links TRBV6-6 to TRBJ1-2; D gene unclear. The germline V gene encodes CDR1 MNHNY and CDR2 SVGAGI (reference sequence). The CDR3 has 12 residues. The V end lost 5 bases, the J end lost 4 bases, and 8 bases lay between the germline ends.

The chain links TRBV7-2 to TRBJ2-3; D is unclear. The CDR3 totals 12 residues. The V end lost 5 bases, the J end lost 3 bases, and 6 bases lay between the germline ends. Germline V gene sequence: CDR1 SGHTA, CDR2 FQGNSA. The DNA of the CDR3 is TGTGCCAGCAGCCCCAGGACAGATACGCAGTATTTT. Amino acid sequence: CASSPRTDTQYF.

This clonotype occurred many times. The V and J genes are TRBV27 and TRBJ1-1, with a weak D call TRBD1 (5 bases). Germline CDR1 is MNHEY and CDR2 is SMNVEV (reference sequence). The V end was cut by 8 bases, the J end by 1 base, with 11 bases between. This CDR3 is built from 13 residues. The CDR3 coding sequence is TGTGCCAGCCTTTCGGGACCGAACACTGAAGCTTTCTTT. Translating gives CASLSGPNTEAFF.

This clonotype was detected ten times or more. V usage is TRBV29-1 and J usage is TRBJ2-1; 15 bases are shared with TRBD2. This CDR3 region has 14 residues. Looked up from germline, CDR1 is SQVTM and CDR2 is ANQGSEA. The trim removed 4 bases at V and 9 bases at J, leaving 4 bases unmatched. The CDR3 sequence is CSVGTSGGAGEQFF. The CDR3 nucleotides are TGCAGCGTTGGGACTAGCGGGGGGGCCGGTGAGCAGTTCTTC.

Only a few counts were recorded for this clonotype. CDR3 protein: CASNPIGRDLNTGELFF. CDR3 sequence (DNA): TGTGCCAGTAATCCCATCGGTAGGGACTTAAACACCGGGGAGCTGTTTTTT. J is TRBJ2-2 and V is TRBV19, with a weak D call TRBD2 (6 bases). Germline V gives CDR1 LNHDA, CDR2 SQIVND (reference sequence). Trimming took 7 bases from V and 2 from J, leaving 20 bases between them. This CDR3 has 17 amino acids.

The chain is built from TRBV30 and TRBJ1-4; 7 positions match TRBD1. The V and J ends lost 8 bases and 6 bases, in that order; junction bases with no gene match: 6. This CDR3 region has 12 residues. The germline V gene has CDR1 GTSNPN and CDR2 SVGIG (reference sequence). Here the CDR3 DNA reads TGTGCCATCAGGGGGGACGATGAAAAACTGTTTTTT. This sequence encodes CAIRGDDEKLFF.

This clonotype appeared a few times. This chain connects TRBV7-6 to TRBJ1-3, with D maybe TRBD1 (6 bases). Germline CDR1 reads SGHVS; CDR2 reads FNYEAQ. V was clipped by 2 bases and J by 2 bases, with 10 bases between them. CDR3 length: 15 amino acids. The CDR3 bases are TGTGCCAGCAGCTTAACGACAGGCCCTGGAAACACCATATATTTT. It specifies CASSLTTGPGNTIYF.

This clonotype was observed many times. This chain uses TRBV6-1 with TRBJ1-2; D remains ambiguous. This CDR3 spans 15 amino acids. The germline V gene has CDR1 MNHNS and CDR2 SASEGT. Deletions cut 1 base from V and 10 bases from J, with 19 bases between. The CDR3 loop reads CASSEVGEGRLDYTF. The DNA for the CDR3 is TGTGCCAGCAGTGAAGTTGGGGAAGGGCGACTTGACTACACCTTC.

The genes are TRBV20-1 and TRBJ1-2, with 12 bases that match TRBD1. The germline CDR1 and CDR2 sequences are DFQATT and SNEGSKA (reference sequence). The V segment lost 1 base and the J segment 7 bases; nucleotides outside the gene matches: 4. The CDR3 totals 14 residues. The CDR3 region is CSARAGTGGRGYTF. In DNA form, the CDR3 reads TGCAGTGCTAGAGCCGGGACAGGGGGCCGTGGCTACACCTTC.

This clonotype has just a few counts. The chain joins TRBV14 to TRBJ1-1; D is ambiguous. This CDR3 comprises 15 residues. V lost 1 base, J lost 3 bases, and 12 bases lay in between. Germline loops: CDR1 SGHDN, CDR2 FVKESK. CDR3 nucleotides: TGTGCCAGCAGCCAAGTAGGCCGGCCCCACACTGAAGCTTTCTTT. Translated, it gives CASSQVGRPHTEAFF.

This clonotype has only a few counts. The chain carries TRBV25-1 and TRBJ1-5; D is unresolved. From germline, CDR1 is MGHDK and CDR2 SYGVNS. Trimming took off 3 bases at V and 2 bases at J, with 5 bases between the two ends. The CDR3 spans 13 residues. The CDR3 nucleotides read TGTGCCAGCAGTGACAGCGGCAATCAGCCCCAGCATTTT. Protein: CASSDSGNQPQHF. Filled out from reference TRBV25-1 and TRBJ1-5, the complete variable domain reads EADIYQTPRYLVIGTGKKITLECSQTMGHDKMYWYQQDPGMELHLIHYSYGVNSTEKGDLSSESTVSRIRTEHFPLTLESARPSHTSQYLCASSDSGNQPQHFGDGTRLSIL.

The CDR3 loop is CASAKTGKETQYF. The CDR3 region has the DNA TGCGCCAGCGCAAAAACTGGGAAAGAGACCCAGTACTTC. The chain combines TRBV5-1 with TRBJ2-5, with unresolved D. V shed 7 bases and J shed 3 bases, with 13 bases lying between them. The CDR3 contains 13 residues. Germline values: CDR1 SGHRS, CDR2 YFSETQ.

This chain uses TRBV7-9 with TRBJ2-1; possibly TRBD1 for D (6 bases). The germline V gene encodes CDR1 SEHNR and CDR2 FQNEAQ (reference sequence). The CDR3 has 14 amino acids. Trimming stripped 2 bases from V and 3 bases from J, with 8 bases between. The CDR3 reads CASSLQGYYNEQFF. The DNA of the CDR3 is TGTGCCAGCAGCTTACAGGGGTACTACAATGAGCAGTTCTTC.

This clonotype was found a few times. The V gene is TRBV12-3 or TRBV12-4, the J gene TRBJ2-7; D ambiguous. CDR3 size: 14 residues. Trimming left V 2 bases short and J 1 base short, with 9 bases between. In DNA form, the CDR3 reads TGTGCCAGCAGTTTAAGTGTGGGGTCCTACGAGCAGTACTTC. This codes for CASSLSVGSYEQYF.

There are a few counts of this clonotype. The rearrangement links TRBV6-1 to TRBJ2-2, with 10 nucleotides matching TRBD1. V trimming: 4 bases; J trimming: 4 bases; junction bases outside the gene matches: 6. This CDR3 has 16 amino acids. The germline CDR1 and CDR2 sequences are MNHNS and SASEGT. CDR3 in DNA: TGTGCCAGCAGTGGGGGGGGGACAGGGGCCACCGGGGAGCTGTTTTTT. Amino acids: CASSGGGTGATGELFF.

This chain connects TRBV5-1 to TRBJ2-1, with TRBD1 matching over 8 bases. V was pared by 4 bases and J by 6 bases, with 9 bases of the junction left unmatched. Germline V lookup: CDR1 SGHRS, CDR2 YFSETQ. The length of the CDR3 is 15 residues. The CDR3 loop reads CASSTRTGYSNEQFF. CDR3 coding DNA: TGCGCCAGCAGCACCCGGACAGGGTATAGCAATGAGCAGTTCTTC.

This chain joins TRBV6-2 or TRBV6-3 and TRBJ1-5; TRBD1 matches at 9 bases. The CDR3 is made up of 15 amino acids. Germline CDR1 reads MNHEY; CDR2 reads SVGEGT. J gave up 3 bases and V 5 bases, and 5 bases lay outside the gene matches. The CDR3 DNA is TGTGCCAGCAGTCGAGGGACAGGGACCAATCAGCCCCAGCATTTT. This codes for CASSRGTGTNQPQHF.

This clonotype was counted a few times. CDR3 sequence reads: CASSTASGGGADTQYF. DNA for the CDR3: TGTGCCAGCAGCACCGCTAGCGGGGGGGGTGCAGATACGCAGTATTTT. This chain uses TRBV13 with TRBJ2-3; TRBD2 matches 12 bases. The J segment lost 4 bases and the V segment lost 5 bases, leaving 7 bases of the junction unmatched. The CDR3 has 16 residues. Germline V gene data show CDR1 as PRHDT and CDR2 as FYEKMQ (reference sequence). Full variable domain (rest looked up from reference TRBV13 and TRBJ2-3): AAGVIQSPRHLIKEKRETATLKCYPIPRHDTVYWYQQGPGQDPQFLISFYEKMQSDKGSIPDRFSAQQFSDYHSELNMSSLELGDSALYFCASSTASGGGADTQYFGPGTRLTVL.

This clonotype came up many times. V is TRBV7-8 and J is TRBJ2-2; possible D gene TRBD1, 5 bases. This CDR3 has 17 residues. Per the germline V gene, CDR1 is SGHVS and CDR2 is FQNEAQ. V gave up 5 bases and J gave up 1 base, with 17 bases separating them. The CDR3 DNA reads TGTGCCAGCAGCACCCCGTTTCGGCAGGGGAACACCGGGGAGCTGTTTTTT. This encodes CASSTPFRQGNTGELFF.